Listed here are 21 T cell receptor beta chains from one sample, sequenced in a study of blood T cell repertoires in COVID-19. Produced via immunoSEQ multiplex PCR; TCRdb's table is partial and in-frame only. The sample holds about 16,000 clones, less than 90% seen once. The sequenced material came from peripheral blood. Receptors were obtained from a woman older than 75 with COVID-19, enrolled during active disease.

The V call is TRBV28, the J call TRBJ2-7; possible D gene TRBD2, 6 bases. The V and J ends lost 2 bases and 6 bases respectively, with 14 bases between them. This CDR3 has 14 residues. The germline V gene encodes CDR1 MDHEN and CDR2 SYDVKM. In DNA, the CDR3 is TGTGCCAGCAGTTTAGCCCCTGGAGGGACCGAGCAGTACTTC. As protein: CASSLAPGGTEQYF.

The genes are TRBV7-9 and TRBJ2-1; 8 nucleotides agree with TRBD1. V gave up 7 bases and J gave up 12 bases; unmatched junction bases: 17. Germline loops: CDR1 SEHNR, CDR2 FQNEAQ (reference sequence). This CDR3 has 15 residues. CDR3 nucleotide sequence: TGTGCCAGCACCTTGGGACAGGCAGGGGGGTGGGTGCAGTTCTTC. Amino acids: CASTLGQAGGWVQFF.

The chain couples TRBV7-2 to TRBJ2-2, with D possibly TRBD2 on 6 matching bases. Deletions cut 5 bases from V and 2 bases from J, with 9 bases between. Germline CDR1 reads SGHTA; CDR2 reads FQGNSA. The CDR3 runs 14 residues. CDR3 in DNA: TGTGCCAGCAGCAGGAGGGACAACACCGGGGAGCTGTTTTTT. Translating it yields CASSRRDNTGELFF.

J is TRBJ2-7 and V is TRBV19, with TRBD2 matching over 8 bases. This CDR3 comprises 13 residues. The germline V gene encodes CDR1 LNHDA and CDR2 SQIVND (reference sequence). The V and J ends lost 3 bases and 4 bases, in that order; junction bases with no gene match: 2. The DNA for the CDR3 is TGTGCCAGTAGTATCCCGGGGGGGTACGAGCAGTACTTC. Translating gives CASSIPGGYEQYF.

The chain employs TRBV14 and TRBJ2-7; 10 nucleotides align to TRBD2. The CDR3 spans 15 residues. Germline CDR1 is SGHDN and CDR2 is FVKESK. After removal of 0 bases from V and 4 bases from J, the junction contained 3 bases not matched to a gene. CDR3 loop: CASSQDSGRRYEQYF. In nucleotides, the CDR3 is TGTGCCAGCAGCCAAGATAGCGGGAGGAGGTACGAGCAGTACTTC.

This clone occurred a few times. This chain uses TRBV6-2 or TRBV6-3 with TRBJ1-1, with 11 bases aligning to TRBD1. Germline V lookup: CDR1 MNHEY, CDR2 SVGEGT. The V and J ends lost 0 bases and 4 bases, in that order; junction bases with no gene match: 13. The CDR3 runs to 19 residues. The CDR3 reads CASSYSRTGGNLAGTEAFF. CDR3 DNA sequence: TGTGCCAGCAGTTACTCGAGGACAGGGGGCAATCTAGCTGGCACTGAAGCTTTCTTT.

The chain employs TRBV7-6 and TRBJ2-5; possibly TRBD1 for D (5 bases). The CDR3 totals 16 residues. The germline gives CDR1 SGHVS, CDR2 FNYEAQ. V dropped 1 base and J dropped 0 bases, with 12 bases sitting between them. The DNA for the CDR3 is TGTGCCAGCAGCTTAGGAAGGGGTGGGTACCAAGAGACCCAGTACTTC. It translates to CASSLGRGGYQETQYF.

The rearrangement joins TRBV6-2 or TRBV6-3 to TRBJ2-5, with 9 positions matching TRBD1. V trimming: 2 bases; J trimming: 4 bases; junction bases outside the gene matches: 11. There are 17 residues in the CDR3. Germline CDR1 MNHEY, CDR2 SVGEGT. This CDR3 is CASSYPLRTGDRETQYF. CDR3 DNA sequence: TGTGCCAGCAGTTACCCACTGAGGACAGGGGATCGAGAGACCCAGTACTTC.

This chain connects TRBV28 to TRBJ2-2; 10 positions match TRBD2. The CDR3 extends over 16 amino acids. The germline gives CDR1 MDHEN, CDR2 SYDVKM. Germline trimming cut 4 bases from V and 4 bases from J; bases unmatched to any gene: 6. CDR3 loop: CASSSIAGGPTGELFF. The CDR3 bases are TGTGCCAGCAGTTCAATAGCGGGAGGCCCCACCGGGGAGCTGTTTTTT.

This chain joins TRBV7-2 and TRBJ1-3; TRBD1 is a possible D gene (5 bases). There are 16 residues in the CDR3. From germline, CDR1 is SGHTA and CDR2 FQGNSA. The ends were cut back, 3 bases at V and 0 bases at J, with 12 bases in the middle. In nucleotides, the CDR3 is TGTGCCAGCAGCTTCGAAGGGGTTGTCTCTGGAAACACCATATATTTT. Translating gives CASSFEGVVSGNTIYF.

Only one count was recorded for this clone. The CDR3 spells CASSTDRDGGNQPQHF. In DNA, the CDR3 is TGTGCCAGTAGTACTGACAGGGACGGGGGCAATCAGCCCCAGCATTTT. The chain couples TRBV19 to TRBJ1-5; 7 bases fit TRBD1. Germline values: CDR1 LNHDA, CDR2 SQIVND (reference sequence). After removal of 4 bases from V and 2 bases from J, the junction contained 8 bases not matched to a gene. The CDR3 is made up of 16 amino acids.

The chain has TRBV14 and TRBJ1-2, with a tentative D call TRBD1 (6 bases). Germline CDR1 and CDR2: SGHDN and FVKESK. Deletions cut 4 bases from V and 1 base from J, with 13 bases between. The CDR3 sequence is 15 residues long. CDR3 in amino acids: CASSPQTGFNYGYTF. The CDR3 coding sequence is TGTGCCAGCAGCCCGCAGACAGGATTTAACTATGGCTACACCTTC.

The genes are TRBV6-5 and TRBJ1-6; possible D gene TRBD1, 6 bases. The germline V gene has CDR1 MNHEY and CDR2 SVGAGI. Trimming took 7 bases from V and 6 from J, leaving 16 bases between them. The CDR3 extends over 15 amino acids. CDR3 DNA: TGTGCCAGCAATCCCGGGACACAGGTTAATTCACCCCTCCACTTT. It encodes CASNPGTQVNSPLHF.

V and J are TRBV27 and TRBJ2-1, with D possibly being TRBD2 (6 bases). Germline V CDR1 and CDR2: MNHEY, SMNVEV (reference sequence). This CDR3 has 15 residues. CDR3 in DNA: TGTGCTCAGCATAATCTAGCGACCTCCTACAATGAGCAGTTCTTC. This translates into CAQHNLATSYNEQFF.

This clone was seen once. The chain couples TRBV15 to TRBJ1-5; D not resolved. The CDR3 loop spans 16 amino acids. The germline V gene encodes CDR1 LNHNV and CDR2 YYDKDF (reference sequence). V was clipped by 0 bases and J by 3 bases, with 12 bases between them. The CDR3 loop is CATSRETAAYNQPQHF. The DNA of the CDR3 is TGTGCCACCAGCAGAGAAACAGCAGCTTACAATCAGCCCCAGCATTTT. The variable domain in full, with the rest retrieved from reference TRBV15 and TRBJ1-5, is DAMVIQNPRYQVTQFGKPVTLSCSQTLNHNVMYWYQQKSSQAPKLLFHYYDKDFNNEADTPDNFQSRRPNTSFCFLDIRSPGLGDTAMYLCATSRETAAYNQPQHFGDGTRLSIL.

The rearrangement links TRBV5-4 to TRBJ1-1; TRBD1 matches at 7 bases. Trimming removed 6 bases from V and 5 bases from J; junction bases left unmatched: 10. The CDR3 loop spans 14 amino acids. From germline, CDR1 is SGHNT and CDR2 YYREEE (reference sequence). CDR3 in amino acids: CASTPGGGRTEAFF. The CDR3 DNA follows: TGTGCCAGCACCCCAGGGGGAGGCCGGACTGAAGCTTTCTTT.

In the case of this clone: The junction shows a germline mismatch at one end, possibly a read error. The genes are TRBV6-2 or TRBV6-3 and TRBJ1-1, with D possibly TRBD1 on 6 matching bases. Germline CDR1 reads MNHEY; CDR2 reads SVGEGT. The CDR3 length is 17 residues. This CDR3 reads CASSYMGRGPSNNEAFF. The CDR3, as DNA: TGTGCCAGCAGTTACATGGGCAGGGGCCCCTCAAACAATGAAGCTTTCTTT.

CDR3 region: CATSEGGRETQYF. CDR3 DNA: TGTGCCACCAGTGAAGGGGGCCGGGAGACCCAGTACTTC. The gene calls are TRBV24-1 and TRBJ2-5; 7 bases match TRBD1. Germline V gives CDR1 KGHDR, CDR2 SFDVKD. The CDR3 extends over 13 amino acids. Unmatched junction bases numbered 3, after V lost 4 bases and J lost 5 bases.

This rearrangement joins TRBV5-1 to TRBJ2-3; 7 bases match TRBD2. Germline lookup yields CDR1 SGHRS and CDR2 YFSETQ. The CDR3 consists of 16 residues. Trimming removed 4 bases from V and 3 bases from J; junction bases left unmatched: 11. CDR3 sequence: CASSLQAGYSTDTQYF. CDR3 bases: TGCGCCAGCAGCCTACAAGCGGGATATTCGACAGATACGCAGTATTTT.

This chain links TRBV5-5 with TRBJ1-4, with TRBD1 identical over 7 bases. Germline lookup yields CDR1 SGHKS and CDR2 YYEKEE (reference sequence). The CDR3 has 14 amino acids. V was clipped by 0 bases and J by 4 bases; unmatched bases: 0. This chain's CDR3 is CASSLGQGNEKLFF. In DNA form, the CDR3 reads TGTGCCAGCAGCTTGGGACAGGGTAATGAAAAACTGTTTTTT.

The V and J genes are TRBV27 and TRBJ1-4; tentatively, D is TRBD1 (6 bases). The V end lost 5 bases, the J end lost 3 bases, and 10 bases lay between the germline ends. This CDR3 spans 14 amino acids. Germline V gene sequence: CDR1 MNHEY, CDR2 SMNVEV (reference sequence). DNA for the CDR3: TGTGCCAGCAGTCTCAGGGGAGCTAATGAAAAACTGTTTTTT. As protein: CASSLRGANEKLFF.